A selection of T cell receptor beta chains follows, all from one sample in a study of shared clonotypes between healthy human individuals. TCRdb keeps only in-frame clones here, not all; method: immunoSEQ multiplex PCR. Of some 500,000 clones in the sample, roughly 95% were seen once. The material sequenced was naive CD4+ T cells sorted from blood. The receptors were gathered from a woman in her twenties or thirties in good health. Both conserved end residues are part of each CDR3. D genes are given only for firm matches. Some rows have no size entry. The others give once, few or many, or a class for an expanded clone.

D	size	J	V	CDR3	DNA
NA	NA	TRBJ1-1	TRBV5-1	CASSLLSRGAENTEAFF	TGCGCCAGCAGCTTGTTGAGTAGGGGGGCGGAGAACACTGAAGCTTTCTTT
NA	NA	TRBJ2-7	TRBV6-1	CASSDRTAPYEQYF	TGTGCCAGCAGCGATCGGACAGCTCCCTACGAGCAGTACTTC
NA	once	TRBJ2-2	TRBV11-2	CASSLRSLITGELFF	TGTGCCAGCAGCTTAAGGTCTCTGATAACCGGGGAGCTGTTTTTT
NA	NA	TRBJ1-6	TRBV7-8	CASSHRGSGSPLHF	TGTGCCAGCAGCCACCGGGGTAGTGGTTCACCCCTCCACTTT
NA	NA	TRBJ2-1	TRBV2	CASSEGVARKFF	TGTGCCAGCAGTGAAGGGGTCGCGCGTAAGTTCTTC
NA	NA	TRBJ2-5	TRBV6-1	CASTGAGVETQYF	TGTGCCAGCACGGGAGCAGGCGTTGAGACCCAGTACTTC
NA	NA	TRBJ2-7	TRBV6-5	CASSYDAGTYEQYF	TGTGCCAGCAGTTACGATGCAGGGACGTACGAGCAGTACTTC
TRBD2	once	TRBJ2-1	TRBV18	CASSPVAGGVNEQFF	TGTGCCAGCTCACCCGTAGCGGGAGGGGTAAATGAGCAGTTCTTC
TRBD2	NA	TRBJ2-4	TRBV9	CASSPPGLAGKGRNIQYF	TGTGCCAGCAGCCCTCCGGGACTAGCGGGAAAGGGGAGGAACATTCAGTACTTC
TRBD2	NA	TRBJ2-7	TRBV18	CASSPGSGAISYEQYF	TGTGCCAGCTCACCTGGCAGCGGGGCTATCTCCTACGAGCAGTACTTC
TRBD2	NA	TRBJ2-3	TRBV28	CASSSPSGRASTDTQYF	TGTGCCAGCAGTTCCCCTAGCGGGAGGGCCAGTACAGATACGCAGTATTTT
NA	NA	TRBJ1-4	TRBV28	CAVGNEKLFF	TGTGCAGTTGGCAATGAAAAACTGTTTTTT
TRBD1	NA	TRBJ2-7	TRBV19	CASSVTGTYEQYF	TGTGCCAGTAGTGTGACAGGGACCTACGAGCAGTACTTC
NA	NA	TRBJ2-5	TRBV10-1	CASSESTGEQYF	TGCGCCAGCAGTGAGTCCACTGGGGAGCAGTACTTC
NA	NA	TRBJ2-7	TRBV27	CASSFSQSSTVEQYF	TGTGCCAGCAGTTTTTCCCAGTCGTCGACGGTTGAGCAGTACTTC
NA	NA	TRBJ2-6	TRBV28	CASSLLSSGANVLTF	TGTGCCAGCAGTTTATTGAGCTCTGGGGCCAACGTCCTGACTTTC
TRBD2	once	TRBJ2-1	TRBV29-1	CSVEARLADNEQFF	TGCAGCGTTGAAGCCCGGCTAGCGGACAATGAGCAGTTCTTC
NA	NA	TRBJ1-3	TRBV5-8	CASSLGQGKVGNTIYF	TGTGCCAGCAGCTTGGGGCAGGGGAAAGTTGGAAACACCATATATTTT
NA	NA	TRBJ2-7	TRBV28	CASSLSRGATSYEQYF	TGTGCCAGCAGTTTGTCCCGAGGGGCTACGTCCTACGAGCAGTACTTC
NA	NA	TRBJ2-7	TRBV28	CASRDPGHLYEQYF	TGTGCCAGCCGGGACCCGGGACACCTCTACGAGCAGTACTTC
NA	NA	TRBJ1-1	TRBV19	CASSPPSDRNTEAFF	TGTGCCAGTAGTCCACCCTCAGACCGGAACACTGAAGCTTTCTTT
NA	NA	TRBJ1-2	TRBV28	CASRGNNYGYTF	TGTGCCAGCAGGGGAAATAACTATGGCTACACCTTC
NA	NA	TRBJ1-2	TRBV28	CASSSKGLNYGYTF	TGTGCCAGCAGTTCTAAGGGGCTCAACTATGGCTACACCTTC
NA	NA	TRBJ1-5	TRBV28	CASSLGAFNQPQHF	TGTGCCAGCAGTTTGGGGGCTTTCAATCAGCCCCAGCATTTT
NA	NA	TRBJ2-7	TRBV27	CASGKGSSYEQYF	TGTGCCAGCGGGAAGGGAAGCTCCTACGAGCAGTACTTC
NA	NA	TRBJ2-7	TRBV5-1	CASSLDPDITYEQYF	TGCGCCAGCAGCTTGGATCCGGACATTACCTACGAGCAGTACTTC
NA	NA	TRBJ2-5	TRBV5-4	CASSSQGIGTQYF	TGTGCCAGCAGCTCACAGGGTATTGGGACCCAGTACTTC
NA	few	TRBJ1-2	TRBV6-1	CASSEVGGGYTF	TGTGCCAGCAGTGAAGTGGGTGGTGGCTACACCTTC
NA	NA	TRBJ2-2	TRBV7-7	CASSPGRPTGELFF	TGTGCCAGCAGCCCGGGTCGCCCCACCGGGGAGCTGTTTTTT
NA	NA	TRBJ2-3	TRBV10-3	CAISEADTDTQYF	TGTGCCATCAGTGAAGCAGACACAGATACGCAGTATTTT
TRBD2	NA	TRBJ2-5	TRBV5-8	CASSSGLAGARETQYF	TGTGCCAGCAGCTCGGGACTAGCGGGAGCCCGGGAGACCCAGTACTTC
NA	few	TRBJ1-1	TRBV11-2	CASSLGTTGAFF	TGTGCCAGCAGCCTCGGGACCACCGGGGCTTTCTTT
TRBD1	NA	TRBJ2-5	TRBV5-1	CASSSTGTVEETQYF	TGCGCCAGCAGCTCAACCGGGACAGTCGAAGAGACCCAGTACTTC
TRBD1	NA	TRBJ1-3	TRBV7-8	CASSFGQATGNTIYF	TGTGCCAGCAGCTTCGGACAGGCGACTGGAAACACCATATATTTT
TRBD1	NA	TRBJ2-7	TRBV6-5	CASSTGDRAYEQYF	TGTGCCAGCAGTACCGGGGACAGGGCCTACGAGCAGTACTTC
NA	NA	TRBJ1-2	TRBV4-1	CASSHPPAANYGYTF	TGCGCCAGCAGCCACCCACCGGCAGCTAACTATGGCTACACCTTC
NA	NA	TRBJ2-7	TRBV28	CASSSDGYEQYF	TGTGCCAGCAGTTCCGACGGTTACGAGCAGTACTTC
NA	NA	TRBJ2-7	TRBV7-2	CASSSLDSYEQYF	TGTGCCAGCAGCTCTTTGGACTCCTACGAGCAGTACTTC
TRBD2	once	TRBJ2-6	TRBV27	CASSSLSRTSGTSGANVLTF	TGTGCCAGCAGTTCATTATCCCGGACTAGCGGCACCTCTGGGGCCAACGTCCTGACTTTC
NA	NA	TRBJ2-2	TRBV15	CATLRTNTGELFF	TGTGCCACCCTAAGGACGAACACCGGGGAGCTGTTTTTT
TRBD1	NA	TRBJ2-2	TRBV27	CASSFSGGHGTGELFF	TGTGCCAGCAGTTTTTCAGGGGGTCATGGGACCGGGGAGCTGTTTTTT
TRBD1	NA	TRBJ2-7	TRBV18	CASSPQGAYEQYF	TGTGCCAGCTCTCCGCAGGGGGCGTACGAGCAGTACTTC
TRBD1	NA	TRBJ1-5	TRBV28	CASRGTGAGQPQHF	TGTGCCAGCAGAGGCACAGGGGCCGGGCAGCCCCAGCATTTT
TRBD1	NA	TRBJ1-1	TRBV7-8	CASSADSRGLVEAFF	TGTGCCAGCAGCGCCGATTCCAGGGGGCTTGTTGAAGCTTTCTTT
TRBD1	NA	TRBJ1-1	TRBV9	CASSADGTGRAFF	TGTGCCAGCAGCGCCGATGGGACAGGGAGGGCTTTCTTT
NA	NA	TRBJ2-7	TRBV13	CASSLRGERRYEQYF	TGTGCCAGCAGCCTTAGGGGGGAGAGAAGATACGAGCAGTACTTC
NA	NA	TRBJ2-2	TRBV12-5	CASGLRPDTGELFF	TGTGCTAGTGGTTTGAGGCCGGACACCGGGGAGCTGTTTTTT
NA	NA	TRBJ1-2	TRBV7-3	CASSLVPGPNYGYTF	TGTGCCAGCAGCTTAGTCCCGGGGCCCAACTATGGCTACACCTTC
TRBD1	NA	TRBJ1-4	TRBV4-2	CASSLGQGGEKLFF	TGTGCCAGCAGCCTTGGACAGGGTGGGGAAAAACTGTTTTTT
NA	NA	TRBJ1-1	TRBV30	CAWKNQMNTEAFF	TGTGCCTGGAAGAATCAAATGAACACTGAAGCTTTCTTT
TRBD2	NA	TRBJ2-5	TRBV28	CASSDIAGGWRGTQYF	TGTGCCAGCAGTGATATAGCGGGAGGGTGGCGCGGGACCCAGTACTTC